These T cell receptor beta chains were read from a single sample in a study of OX40 agonist ivuxolimab in advanced cancers. Produced via immunoSEQ multiplex PCR; TCRdb's table is partial and in-frame only. The top ten hold 0.25% to 0.35% of the sample, which has some 86,000 clones, 90% seen once. The specimen comprised CD4+ or CD8+ T cells sorted from blood, sampled in a trial of the OX40 agonist ivuxolimab. These receptors all stem from an adult with an advanced solid tumor such as melanoma, head and neck, liver or kidney cancer. The CDR3 runs from the conserved cysteine through the conserved F or W. Each record gives: D gene, J gene, clone size, V gene, CDR3 DNA, CDR3 protein. D genes are given only for firm matches. Clone size appears in some rows only: once, few, many, or a class for an expanded clone.

d_call: .; j_call: TRBJ1-1; clone_size: .; v_call: TRBV29-1; cdr3_nt: TGCAGCGGCGGCGGTCGGAACACTGAAGCTTTCTTT; cdr3_aa: CSGGGRNTEAFF
d_call: .; j_call: TRBJ1-2; clone_size: .; v_call: TRBV18; cdr3_nt: TGTGCCAGCCTCCGGGAACCAAAATGGGGCTACACCTTC; cdr3_aa: CASLREPKWGYTF
d_call: .; j_call: TRBJ1-2; clone_size: .; v_call: TRBV2; cdr3_nt: TGTGCCAGCAGTGAACAGGGTATGGCTAACTATGGCTACACCTTC; cdr3_aa: CASSEQGMANYGYTF
d_call: TRBD1; j_call: TRBJ1-5; clone_size: .; v_call: TRBV28; cdr3_nt: TGTGCCAGCAGCCCCGGACAGGGGATCGGTAGCAATCAGCCCCAGCATTTT; cdr3_aa: CASSPGQGIGSNQPQHF
d_call: TRBD2; j_call: TRBJ2-3; clone_size: .; v_call: TRBV29-1; cdr3_nt: TGCAGCACGGGGGGGACAGATACGCAGTATTTT; cdr3_aa: CSTGGTDTQYF
d_call: .; j_call: TRBJ1-3; clone_size: .; v_call: TRBV28; cdr3_nt: TGTGCCAGCAGTTTCCCTTCACCGGGAGGAAACACCATATATTTT; cdr3_aa: CASSFPSPGGNTIYF
d_call: TRBD2; j_call: TRBJ2-1; clone_size: .; v_call: TRBV11-2; cdr3_nt: TGTGCCAGCACCTTGTTTCAAGCGGGAGGCGGTGAGCAGTTCTTC; cdr3_aa: CASTLFQAGGGEQFF
d_call: .; j_call: TRBJ2-5; clone_size: .; v_call: TRBV5-1; cdr3_nt: TGCGCCAGCAGCGCCCAGGCCCAGGGCGAGACCCAGTACTTC; cdr3_aa: CASSAQAQGETQYF
d_call: .; j_call: TRBJ1-6; clone_size: .; v_call: TRBV10-1; cdr3_nt: TGCGCCAGCAGTCGGGGCCTCGGGGATTCACCCCTCCACTTT; cdr3_aa: CASSRGLGDSPLHF
d_call: .; j_call: TRBJ2-2; clone_size: .; v_call: TRBV7-9; cdr3_nt: TGTGCCAGCAGCTTAGGGTCAGGCAGAAACACCGGGGAGCTGTTTTTT; cdr3_aa: CASSLGSGRNTGELFF
d_call: TRBD1; j_call: TRBJ1-1; clone_size: .; v_call: TRBV9; cdr3_nt: TGTGCCAGCAGCGTAGATGCAGGGGGCATGAACACTGAAGCTTTCTTT; cdr3_aa: CASSVDAGGMNTEAFF
d_call: TRBD1; j_call: TRBJ2-3; clone_size: .; v_call: TRBV7-9; cdr3_nt: TGTGCCAGCAGCTTGGGGACAGGGACAGATACGCAGTATTTT; cdr3_aa: CASSLGTGTDTQYF
d_call: TRBD2; j_call: TRBJ2-1; clone_size: .; v_call: TRBV6-6; cdr3_nt: TGTGCCAGCAGCCCCAGGGTAGCGGGCACTTACAATGAGCAGTTCTTC; cdr3_aa: CASSPRVAGTYNEQFF
d_call: TRBD1; j_call: TRBJ2-3; clone_size: .; v_call: TRBV2; cdr3_nt: TGTGCCAGCACTGAACAGGGGACAGATACGCAGTATTTT; cdr3_aa: CASTEQGTDTQYF
d_call: TRBD1; j_call: TRBJ2-5; clone_size: .; v_call: TRBV18; cdr3_nt: TGTGCCAGCTCAGTTCCGGGACAGGGGGCCACCCAGTACTTC; cdr3_aa: CASSVPGQGATQYF
d_call: .; j_call: TRBJ2-1; clone_size: .; v_call: TRBV30; cdr3_nt: TGTGCCTGGAGTGACCGATCACGGAGCTCCTACAATGAGCAGTTCTTC; cdr3_aa: CAWSDRSRSSYNEQFF
d_call: .; j_call: TRBJ1-1; clone_size: once; v_call: TRBV6-5; cdr3_nt: TGTGCCAGCAGAATACTACAGGGAAACACTGAAGCTTTCTTT; cdr3_aa: CASRILQGNTEAFF
d_call: .; j_call: TRBJ1-2; clone_size: .; v_call: TRBV4-1; cdr3_nt: TGCGCCAGCAGCCAGAACCCGGAGGGTGGCTACACCTTC; cdr3_aa: CASSQNPEGGYTF
d_call: .; j_call: TRBJ1-2; clone_size: .; v_call: TRBV7-2; cdr3_nt: TGTGCCAGCAGCTTCCGACAGAACTATGGCTACACCTTC; cdr3_aa: CASSFRQNYGYTF
d_call: .; j_call: TRBJ1-6; clone_size: once; v_call: TRBV7-9; cdr3_nt: TGTGCCAGCAGCTTAGGCGGGATATCAAGAACCCTCCACTTT; cdr3_aa: CASSLGGISRTLHF
d_call: .; j_call: TRBJ1-2; clone_size: medium-sized; v_call: TRBV6-1; cdr3_nt: TGTGCCAGCAGTCGCGGGGGCTATGGCTACACCTTC; cdr3_aa: CASSRGGYGYTF
d_call: .; j_call: TRBJ2-7; clone_size: .; v_call: TRBV12-5; cdr3_nt: TGTGCTAGTGGTTTGAGCCCAGGACGGAACCAGTACTTC; cdr3_aa: CASGLSPGRNQYF
d_call: .; j_call: TRBJ2-1; clone_size: .; v_call: TRBV18; cdr3_nt: TGTGCCAGCTCACTAGGGTTCTACAATGAGCAGTTCTTC; cdr3_aa: CASSLGFYNEQFF
d_call: TRBD2; j_call: TRBJ2-2; clone_size: .; v_call: TRBV5-1; cdr3_nt: TGCGCCAGCAGCTTTATAGGCGGGGGGAACACCGGGGAGCTGTTTTTT; cdr3_aa: CASSFIGGGNTGELFF
d_call: .; j_call: TRBJ2-2; clone_size: .; v_call: TRBV5-1; cdr3_nt: TGCGCCAGCAGCCCTAGACGGTCCGGGGAGCTGTTTTTT; cdr3_aa: CASSPRRSGELFF
d_call: TRBD1; j_call: TRBJ1-6; clone_size: .; v_call: TRBV6-6; cdr3_nt: TGTGCCAGCAGCCATTCTTCTCCAGGGGGTCGATCACCCCTCCACTTT; cdr3_aa: CASSHSSPGGRSPLHF
d_call: .; j_call: TRBJ2-7; clone_size: .; v_call: TRBV5-1; cdr3_nt: TGCGCCAGCAGCCCTGCCCCAGAGGTAACTACCTACGAGCAGTACTTC; cdr3_aa: CASSPAPEVTTYEQYF
d_call: TRBD2; j_call: TRBJ2-5; clone_size: .; v_call: TRBV28; cdr3_nt: TGTGCCAGCAGTTTAGCCGAGACTAGCGGGGGGGAGACCCAGTACTTC; cdr3_aa: CASSLAETSGGETQYF
d_call: .; j_call: TRBJ2-3; clone_size: .; v_call: TRBV13; cdr3_nt: TGTGCCAGCACCCCCCTGATAGCCCCCGCGTTGGATACGCAGTATTTT; cdr3_aa: CASTPLIAPALDTQYF
d_call: .; j_call: TRBJ2-1; clone_size: .; v_call: TRBV5-1; cdr3_nt: TGCGCCAGCAGCTCCGCGGGACAGTCTTACAATGAGCAGTTCTTC; cdr3_aa: CASSSAGQSYNEQFF
d_call: .; j_call: TRBJ1-2; clone_size: .; v_call: TRBV5-4; cdr3_nt: TGTGCCAGCAGCTTGGACACATATGGCTACACCTTC; cdr3_aa: CASSLDTYGYTF
d_call: .; j_call: TRBJ2-5; clone_size: .; v_call: TRBV5-1; cdr3_nt: TGCGCCAGCAGCTTTGGGGGTAATCAAGAGACCCAGTACTTC; cdr3_aa: CASSFGGNQETQYF
d_call: .; j_call: TRBJ1-2; clone_size: .; v_call: TRBV28; cdr3_nt: TGTGCCAGCACCAGGGGCCAAGGCTACACCTTC; cdr3_aa: CASTRGQGYTF
d_call: .; j_call: TRBJ1-6; clone_size: few; v_call: TRBV2; cdr3_nt: TGTGCCAGCTCGGCTAGCTCCTATAATTCACCCCTCCACTTT; cdr3_aa: CASSASSYNSPLHF
d_call: TRBD1; j_call: TRBJ1-1; clone_size: .; v_call: TRBV6-5; cdr3_nt: TGTGCCAGCAGTCTCGGGCAGGGGGTAAACACTGAAGCTTTCTTT; cdr3_aa: CASSLGQGVNTEAFF
d_call: TRBD2; j_call: TRBJ2-3; clone_size: .; v_call: TRBV19; cdr3_nt: TGTGCCACCCAATGGCTAGCGGGGGAGACAGATACGCAGTATTTT; cdr3_aa: CATQWLAGETDTQYF
d_call: .; j_call: TRBJ2-4; clone_size: .; v_call: TRBV4-2; cdr3_nt: TGTGCCAGCAGCCAAGATTTCACAGCAGCCAAAAACATTCAGTACTTC; cdr3_aa: CASSQDFTAAKNIQYF
d_call: TRBD1; j_call: TRBJ1-3; clone_size: .; v_call: TRBV7-7; cdr3_nt: TGTGCTAGCAGCTCGACAGGGGGCGGACGGCCTGGAAACACCATATATTTT; cdr3_aa: CASSSTGGGRPGNTIYF
d_call: .; j_call: TRBJ2-4; clone_size: .; v_call: TRBV21-1; cdr3_nt: TGTGCCAGCAGCAAAGGTGGTGGAGCCAAAAACATTCAGTACTTC; cdr3_aa: CASSKGGGAKNIQYF
d_call: .; j_call: TRBJ2-3; clone_size: .; v_call: TRBV7-6; cdr3_nt: TGTGCCAGCAGCTTAAGAATCACAGATACGCAGTATTTT; cdr3_aa: CASSLRITDTQYF
d_call: .; j_call: TRBJ2-6; clone_size: few; v_call: TRBV9; cdr3_nt: TGTGCCAGCAGCGTCGTCCCGGCCGGGGCCAACGTCCTGACTTTC; cdr3_aa: CASSVVPAGANVLTF
d_call: .; j_call: TRBJ1-6; clone_size: .; v_call: TRBV14; cdr3_nt: TGTGCCAGCAGCCATTTACAGGCCCACCCAAATTCACCCCTCCACTTT; cdr3_aa: CASSHLQAHPNSPLHF
d_call: .; j_call: TRBJ1-1; clone_size: few; v_call: TRBV30; cdr3_nt: TGTGCCTGGATTAGTCTGAACACTGAAGCTTTCTTT; cdr3_aa: CAWISLNTEAFF
d_call: .; j_call: TRBJ2-5; clone_size: .; v_call: TRBV30; cdr3_nt: TGTGCCTGGAGTCCCGGGCCGGTGGAGACCCAGTACTTC; cdr3_aa: CAWSPGPVETQYF
d_call: TRBD1; j_call: TRBJ1-3; clone_size: .; v_call: TRBV5-4; cdr3_nt: TGTGCCAGCAGCTCAGGGGGCCAGGGAAACACCATATATTTT; cdr3_aa: CASSSGGQGNTIYF
d_call: .; j_call: TRBJ2-1; clone_size: .; v_call: TRBV11-1; cdr3_nt: TGTGCCAGCGTAGGGGAGAGCTCCTACAATGAGCAGTTCTTC; cdr3_aa: CASVGESSYNEQFF
d_call: .; j_call: TRBJ2-5; clone_size: .; v_call: TRBV4-1; cdr3_nt: TGCGCCAGCAGCCAACTTGCGCAGGTGGAGACCCAGTACTTC; cdr3_aa: CASSQLAQVETQYF
d_call: .; j_call: TRBJ1-1; clone_size: .; v_call: TRBV6-7; cdr3_nt: TGTGCCAGCCTAAGGGTGCACCGCACTGAAGCTTTCTTT; cdr3_aa: CASLRVHRTEAFF
d_call: .; j_call: TRBJ1-1; clone_size: .; v_call: TRBV30; cdr3_nt: TGTGCCTGGAGTGTAAAGGACAGATACACTGAAGCTTTCTTT; cdr3_aa: CAWSVKDRYTEAFF
d_call: .; j_call: TRBJ1-4; clone_size: .; v_call: TRBV6-6; cdr3_nt: TGTGCCAGCCGCCTAGGGGGGTCTAATGAAAAACTGTTTTTT; cdr3_aa: CASRLGGSNEKLFF
d_call: .; j_call: TRBJ1-1; clone_size: .; v_call: TRBV6-6; cdr3_nt: TGTGCCAGCAGACGTCAGGGAGAGAACACTGAAGCTTTCTTT; cdr3_aa: CASRRQGENTEAFF
d_call: .; j_call: TRBJ2-5; clone_size: once; v_call: TRBV6-6; cdr3_nt: TGTGCCAGCAGTACCCTCCAGGGATTCTACCAAGAGACCCAGTACTTC; cdr3_aa: CASSTLQGFYQETQYF
d_call: .; j_call: TRBJ1-4; clone_size: .; v_call: TRBV18; cdr3_nt: TGTGCCAGCTCACCATCCACGGGGCCAAGGGAAAAACTGTTTTTT; cdr3_aa: CASSPSTGPREKLFF